One and the same sample provided the 30 T cell receptor beta chains below, sequenced in a study of cytomegalovirus exposure and HLA in healthy donors. The PCR was carried out with 60 Vbeta primers and 13 Jbeta primers. The table came from immunoSEQ multiplex PCR; TCRdb's copy has only in-frame clones and leaves some out. The sample lists about 87,000 clones, approximately 69% occurring once. Sequenced: PBMCs. The receptors shown here come from a man aged 25-40 years in good health and CMV-seropositive.

The chain is built from TRBV27 and TRBJ1-1; possible D gene TRBD1, 5 bases. V was trimmed by 6 bases and J by 5 bases, leaving 7 bases between them. The germline V gene has CDR1 MNHEY and CDR2 SMNVEV (reference sequence). The CDR3 loop spans 11 amino acids. CDR3 coding DNA: TGTGCCAGCAGGGGGCATACTGAAGCTTTCTTT. It translates to CASRGHTEAFF.

The V call is TRBV9, the J call TRBJ1-1; no definite D call. The CDR3 totals 13 residues. Trimming took 0 bases from V and 1 from J, leaving 4 bases between them. Germline V gives CDR1 SGDLS, CDR2 YYNGEE. The chain's CDR3 is CASSVAGNTEAFF. CDR3 DNA: TGTGCCAGCAGCGTAGCAGGGAACACTGAAGCTTTCTTT.

The chain recombines TRBV28 with TRBJ2-7, with TRBD2 as a possible D gene (5 bases). The V end lost 3 bases, the J end lost 7 bases, and 16 bases lay between the germline ends. The CDR3 contains 14 residues. CDR1 MDHEN and CDR2 SYDVKM come from the germline V gene. Written as DNA, the CDR3 is TGTGCCAGCAGTTTTGCCGGGCCCGAGGGTGAGCAGTACTTC. It specifies CASSFAGPEGEQYF. The full variable domain, completed using reference TRBV28 and TRBJ2-7, is DVKVTQSSRYLVKRTGEKVFLECVQDMDHENMFWYRQDPGLGLRLIYFSYDVKMKEKGDIPEGYSVSREKKERFSLILESASTNQTSMYLCASSFAGPEGEQYFGPGTRLTVT.

The genes are TRBV10-3 and TRBJ1-2; 8 bases are shared with TRBD1. CDR1 is ENHRY, CDR2 SYGVKD, per germline. V lost 4 bases to trimming and J lost 8 bases; unmatched junction nucleotides: 12. The CDR3 length is 15 residues. The CDR3 protein is CAISAVTGVEGGYTF. The CDR3 region has the DNA TGTGCCATCAGTGCTGTGACAGGGGTGGAAGGAGGCTACACCTTC.

This clone was counted a few times. The V gene is TRBV9, the J gene TRBJ2-1; D remains unclear. CDR3 size: 13 residues. Trimming took 3 bases from V and 6 from J, leaving 10 bases between them. Per germline, CDR1 SGDLS and CDR2 YYNGEE. This CDR3 reads CASSAYLANEQFF. CDR3 nucleotides: TGTGCCAGCAGCGCTTATTTGGCCAATGAGCAGTTCTTC.

The CDR3 bases are TGTGCCAGCAGTCCTGGTAGCAGGGGAAGGGATGGCTACACCTTC. Amino acids: CASSPGSRGRDGYTF. The chain carries TRBV7-9 and TRBJ1-2; D possibly corresponds to TRBD1 (6 bases). Germline-derived CDR1 and CDR2 are SEHNR and FQNEAQ (reference sequence). V was shortened by 6 bases and J by 6 bases, with 20 bases between the two germline ends. The CDR3 is made up of 15 amino acids.

This clone was seen only a few times. The CDR3 protein is CASRGGDGNQPQHF. The DNA of the CDR3 is TGCGCCAGCAGAGGGGGGGACGGCAATCAGCCCCAGCATTTT. V gene TRBV5-1 combines with J gene TRBJ1-5, with TRBD1 as a possible D gene (6 bases). V was clipped by 5 bases and J by 2 bases, with 11 bases between them. This CDR3 contains 14 residues. Germline CDR1 is SGHRS and CDR2 is YFSETQ.

This clone has a handful of counts. The chain uses TRBV25-1 and TRBJ2-1, with 7 bases identical to TRBD2. The V gene's germline CDR1 is MGHDK and CDR2 SYGVNS. The ends lost 1 base at V and 10 bases at J; junction bases unmatched: 4. The CDR3 runs to 13 residues. CDR3 residues: CASSESASGEQFF. The CDR3, as DNA: TGTGCCAGCAGTGAATCGGCTAGCGGAGAGCAGTTCTTC. The whole variable domain, filled in from reference TRBV25-1 and TRBJ2-1, reads EADIYQTPRYLVIGTGKKITLECSQTMGHDKMYWYQQDPGMELHLIHYSYGVNSTEKGDLSSESTVSRIRTEHFPLTLESARPSHTSQYLCASSESASGEQFFGPGTRLTVL.

The sample holds one count of this clone. The chain employs TRBV30 and TRBJ1-5; D not resolved. Germline V gives CDR1 GTSNPN, CDR2 SVGIG (reference sequence). This CDR3 has 13 residues. The V end lost 2 bases, the J end lost 6 bases, and 11 bases lay between the germline ends. The CDR3 region has the DNA TGTGCCTGGAGTATCGGGAGGAGTCAGCCCCAGCATTTT. Residues: CAWSIGRSQPQHF.

The rearrangement joins TRBV6-5 to TRBJ1-3, with 8 bases aligning to TRBD1. CDR1 is MNHEY and CDR2 is SVGAGI in the germline V gene. This CDR3 is built from 15 residues. Germline trimming cut 5 bases from V and 4 bases from J; bases unmatched to any gene: 7. CDR3 residues: CASSPWTGKGNTIYF. In nucleotides, the CDR3 is TGTGCCAGCAGTCCCTGGACAGGGAAGGGAAACACCATATATTTT.

This clone was recorded a few times. The chain uses TRBV6-5 and TRBJ1-5; D gene unclear. There are 12 residues in the CDR3. In germline, CDR1 is MNHEY, CDR2 SVGAGI. Trimming cost V 10 bases and J 6 bases, with 13 bases left between them. The CDR3 spells CATFTAGQPQHF. CDR3 nucleotides: TGTGCCACATTTACAGCCGGTCAGCCCCAGCATTTT.

CDR3 sequence (DNA): TGTGCCAGCAGTCTATTATACGAGCAGTACTTC. Amino acids: CASSLLYEQYF. The chain links TRBV25-1 to TRBJ2-7; D is undetermined. This CDR3 contains 11 residues. V was shortened by 5 bases and J by 4 bases, with 6 bases between the two germline ends. The germline CDR1 and CDR2 sequences are MGHDK and SYGVNS.

This clone was observed once. It is unclear where the CDR3 begins or ends on the DNA, so no DNA is shown, and the CDR3 is as TCRdb lists it. This chain joins TRBV7-9 and TRBJ2-5; TRBD2, the table's D call, lacks a check against the DNA. Germline assignment: CDR1 SEHNR and CDR2 FQNEAQ (reference sequence). The CDR3 is 10 residues long, ends included. The CDR3 region is CVASGTTLYF.

The chain links TRBV2 to TRBJ1-2, with D perhaps TRBD1 (6 bases). Between the trimmed V and J ends, which lost 3 bases and 5 bases, there was a span of 13 bases. Germline V gives CDR1 SNHLY, CDR2 FYNNEI. This CDR3 contains 14 residues. The CDR3 DNA reads TGTGCCAGCAGTGAGGGGGCGCGGGTTTATGGCTACACCTTC. Protein product: CASSEGARVYGYTF. Complete variable domain (other parts from reference TRBV2 and TRBJ1-2): EPEVTQTPSHQVTQMGQEVILRCVPISNHLYFYWYRQILGQKVEFLVSFYNNEISEKSEIFDDQFSVERPDGSNFTLKIRSTKLEDSAMYFCASSEGARVYGYTFGSGTRLTVV.

This rearrangement joins TRBV2 to TRBJ1-1; D possibly corresponds to TRBD1 (6 bases). This CDR3 is 10 amino acids long. Looked up from germline, CDR1 is SNHLY and CDR2 is FYNNEI. V lost 4 bases and J 11 bases, leaving 8 bases between the germline ends. The CDR3 loop reads CASSAGAAFF. CDR3 nucleotides: TGTGCCAGCAGTGCAGGGGCTGCTTTCTTT.

The chain combines TRBV25-1 with TRBJ1-2; D ambiguous. V was clipped by 3 bases and J by 7 bases, with 15 bases between them. The CDR3 covers 14 residues. Germline-derived CDR1 and CDR2 are MGHDK and SYGVNS. CDR3 sequence: CASSDPRTRSGYTF. As DNA, the CDR3 is TGTGCCAGCAGTGATCCGCGGACTCGTAGTGGCTACACCTTC.

The chain has TRBV2 and TRBJ2-5; weak D call: TRBD2 (7 bases). CDR3 size: 18 residues. Germline V gene sequence: CDR1 SNHLY, CDR2 FYNNEI. Trimming removed 0 bases from V and 2 bases from J, with 19 bases in between. The CDR3 loop reads CASSEARGGAYLQETQYF. DNA of the CDR3: TGTGCCAGCAGTGAAGCCCGAGGGGGGGCCTACCTACAAGAGACCCAGTACTTC.

This chain uses TRBV4-3 with TRBJ2-7; D may be TRBD2 (6 bases). Trimming shortened V by 0 bases and J by 6 bases, and 15 bases separated the two germline ends. The CDR3 runs to 15 residues. CDR1 is LGHNA, CDR2 YSLEER, per germline. The CDR3 nucleotides are TGCGCCAGCAGCCAAGAGTGGAGGGATTCTCTCGAGCAGTACTTC. Protein product: CASSQEWRDSLEQYF.

The table lists this clone with a count of one. One junction end disagrees with the germline gene, perhaps due to a read error. The J gene is TRBJ1-2, the V gene TRBV9; 10 positions match TRBD1. The V gene's germline CDR1 is SGDLS and CDR2 YYNGEE. This CDR3 comprises 14 residues. The CDR3 nucleotides are TGTGCCAGCAGCGCGACAGGGGGCAACTATGGCTACCCCTTC. Protein: CASSATGGNYGYPF.

As regards this clone: One end of the junction fails to match germline, which may point to a read error. CDR3 in DNA: TGTGCTAGCAGCTTAACGACAGGGAGGAAACTGTTTTTT. The encoded protein is CASSLTTGRKLFF. V usage is TRBV7-7 and J usage is TRBJ1-4; 7 bases agree with TRBD1. This CDR3 is 13 amino acids long. Germline loops: CDR1 SSHAT, CDR2 FNYEAQ (reference sequence).

The V gene is TRBV5-4, the J gene TRBJ1-4; D is unclear. V lost 4 bases and J lost 7, with 14 bases in between. Germline-derived CDR1 and CDR2 are SGHNT and YYREEE (reference sequence). The CDR3 is 14 residues long. The CDR3 loop reads CASSEGGSAEKLFF. In DNA, the CDR3 is TGTGCCAGCAGCGAGGGCGGGAGTGCTGAAAAACTGTTTTTT.

The J gene is TRBJ2-1, the V gene TRBV4-1, with TRBD2 matching over 11 bases. The V gene end was trimmed by 4 bases and the J gene end by 4 bases; junction bases not matched to a gene: 12. Germline V gene lookup returns CDR1 MGHRA and CDR2 YSYEKL. The CDR3 sequence is 18 residues long. CDR3 sequence reads: CASSPLQVAGGRYNEQFF. As DNA, the CDR3 is TGCGCCAGCAGCCCCCTTCAAGTAGCGGGAGGGCGGTACAATGAGCAGTTCTTC.

The rearrangement joins TRBV15 to TRBJ2-1; 10 bases map to TRBD2. Germline V lookup: CDR1 LNHNV, CDR2 YYDKDF (reference sequence). The junction had 4 bases not matched to a gene; V was cut back by 3 bases and J by 2 bases. The CDR3 covers 16 residues. CDR3 residues: CATSRRLAGTYNEQFF. CDR3 bases: TGTGCCACCAGCAGGAGACTAGCGGGTACCTACAATGAGCAGTTCTTC.

The chain combines TRBV6-5 with TRBJ2-6, with D possibly matching TRBD1 (5 bases). Between the trimmed V and J ends, which lost 0 bases and 11 bases, there was a span of 14 bases. The CDR3 covers 15 residues. CDR1 is MNHEY, CDR2 SVGAGI, per germline. The CDR3 nucleotides are TGTGCCAGCAGTTACTCGCTTCAACAGGCGGACGTCCTGACTTTC. Its protein product is CASSYSLQQADVLTF.

The gene calls are TRBV5-1 and TRBJ2-5, with D hard to call. The germline V gene has CDR1 SGHRS and CDR2 YFSETQ. This CDR3 has 13 amino acids. Between the trimmed V and J ends, which lost 0 bases and 3 bases, there was a span of 6 bases. The CDR3, as DNA: TGCGCCAGCAGCTTGGGCTCTAAAGAGACCCAGTACTTC. This sequence encodes CASSLGSKETQYF.

The chain carries TRBV5-1 and TRBJ2-1, with D possibly matching TRBD1 (7 bases). The germline V gene encodes CDR1 SGHRS and CDR2 YFSETQ. Trimming stripped 0 bases from V and 0 bases from J, with 19 bases between. This CDR3 has 19 amino acids. CDR3 sequence (DNA): TGCGCCAGCAGCTTGGAGGCCAGGGGGGCTTCCAGCTCCTACAATGAGCAGTTCTTC. Translated, it gives CASSLEARGASSSYNEQFF.

The V and J genes are TRBV13 and TRBJ2-4; D is perhaps TRBD2 (6 bases). This CDR3 has 14 amino acids. Trimming shortened V by 5 bases and J by 3 bases, and 11 bases separated the two germline ends. The germline CDR1 and CDR2 sequences are PRHDT and FYEKMQ (reference sequence). The CDR3 sequence is CASSGRDFKNIQYF. The CDR3 DNA follows: TGTGCCAGCAGCGGACGGGACTTCAAAAACATTCAGTACTTC.

This rearrangement joins TRBV9 to TRBJ1-1; a weak D match, TRBD1 (5 bases). The CDR3 consists of 13 residues. Germline V lookup: CDR1 SGDLS, CDR2 YYNGEE. V was cut by 4 bases and J by 7 bases, with 14 bases left in between. The CDR3 here is CASSRDGGDEAFF. The DNA for the CDR3 is TGTGCCAGCAGCAGGGATGGGGGGGATGAAGCTTTCTTT. Based on the CDR3 plus reference TRBV9 and TRBJ1-1, the full variable domain is DSGVTQTPKHLITATGQRVTLRCSPRSGDLSVYWYQQSLDQGLQFLIQYYNGEERAKGNILERFSAQQFPDLHSELNLSSLELGDSALYFCASSRDGGDEAFFGQGTRLTVV.

The chain is built from TRBV14 and TRBJ2-7; 9 nucleotides agree with TRBD2. V dropped 3 bases and J dropped 2; count of bases not matched to a gene: 8. The germline gives CDR1 SGHDN, CDR2 FVKESK. The CDR3 runs to 16 residues. CDR3 in DNA: TGTGCCAGCAGCCAGGTACTAGCGGGTCCCACCTACGAGCAGTACTTC. It translates to CASSQVLAGPTYEQYF.

This chain links TRBV30 with TRBJ2-3; 10 positions match TRBD1. The length of the CDR3 is 13 residues. With 5 bases clipped from V and 3 bases from J, the junction kept 2 bases outside the gene matches. From germline, CDR1 is GTSNPN and CDR2 SVGIG (reference sequence). Written as DNA, the CDR3 is TGTGCCTGGGAGGACAGGGGGACAGATACGCAGTATTTT. This translates into CAWEDRGTDTQYF.